The entry below gives a single TCR beta chain sequence along with its context. This specimen belongs to a study of blood T cell repertoires in COVID-19. The overall study: Acute and convalescent COVID-19 samples came from the United States, Italy and Spain. From T cells, B-cell-depleted T cells, or PBMCs came the material, which was cDNA or gDNA.

Patients at the Seattle site were enrolled during active infection and followed longitudinally. In the authors' workflow: From reference gene primer amplification, estimates of nucleated cell counts were derived. Clones were read by immunoSEQ multiplex PCR, and TCRdb kept only the in-frame ones, dropping some. V and J calls and clone size are those listed in that table; D and trimming were worked out from the DNA. The sample shows more than 350,000 clones, roughly 86% of them seen only once. What was sequenced was peripheral blood. The sequence was obtained from a woman in her 30s with COVID-19, enrolled during active disease.

The CDR3 DNA follows: TGCGCCAGCAGCCAAGATCTTAACTTGAACAATGAGCAGTTCTTC. This encodes CASSQDLNLNNEQFF. This chain links TRBV4-3 with TRBJ2-1; D not resolved. Trimming took off 0 bases at V and 5 bases at J, with 11 bases between the two ends. The germline gives CDR1 LGHNA, CDR2 YSLEER. The CDR3 is made up of 15 amino acids.